The 5 T cell receptor beta chains presented below share a single source sample, sequenced in a study of cytomegalovirus exposure and HLA in healthy donors. Both 60 Vbeta primers and 13 Jbeta primers went into the PCR. Profiled with immunoSEQ multiplex PCR; TCRdb holds only in-frame clones, not every one. In total, the table holds 65,000 to 90,000 clones. Sequenced material: PBMCs. All receptors derive from a female donor in good health and CMV-seropositive.

This chain links TRBV11-3 with TRBJ2-5; 7 bases agree with TRBD1. The CDR3 covers 14 residues. Germline V gene lookup returns CDR1 SGHNT and CDR2 YENEEA. With V trimmed by 5 bases and J by 2 bases, 5 bases remained unmatched. The CDR3 loop reads CASSLPGQQETQYF. As DNA, the CDR3 is TGTGCCAGCAGCCTCCCGGGACAGCAAGAGACCCAGTACTTC.

The V and J genes are TRBV2 and TRBJ2-2; no firm D call. Germline loops: CDR1 SNHLY, CDR2 FYNNEI. The germline V and J ends were trimmed by 7 bases and 6 bases, with 6 bases remaining between them. The CDR3 covers 11 residues. CDR3 amino acids: CASTVPGELFF. CDR3 bases: TGTGCCAGCACCGTTCCCGGGGAGCTGTTTTTT. The full variable domain, its missing parts supplied by reference TRBV2 and TRBJ2-2, is EPEVTQTPSHQVTQMGQEVILRCVPISNHLYFYWYRQILGQKVEFLVSFYNNEISEKSEIFDDQFSVERPDGSNFTLKIRSTKLEDSAMYFCASTVPGELFFGEGSRLTVL.

This chain joins TRBV18 and TRBJ2-1; the D gene is possibly TRBD2 (5 bases). This CDR3 comprises 14 residues. Germline loops: CDR1 KGHSH, CDR2 LQKENI. The V end lost 6 bases, the J end lost 5 bases, and 14 bases lay between the germline ends. The CDR3 region has the DNA TGTGCCAGCTCCGGAGGAAGCGGCGACAATGAGCAGTTCTTC. It encodes CASSGGSGDNEQFF.

The chain uses TRBV4-3 and TRBJ1-5; D gene ambiguous. CDR1 LGHNA and CDR2 YSLEER come from the germline V gene. V was pared by 0 bases and J by 7 bases, with 7 bases between. The CDR3 contains 13 residues. The CDR3 nucleotides read TGCGCCAGCAGCCAAGATTCGCGACAGCCCCAGCATTTT. Translated, it gives CASSQDSRQPQHF.

The J gene is TRBJ2-7, the V gene TRBV10-1; weak D call: TRBD1 (6 bases). In germline, CDR1 is WNHNN, CDR2 SYGVQD (reference sequence). The V end was cut by 7 bases, the J end by 6 bases, with 22 bases between. The CDR3 is made up of 15 amino acids. CDR3 region: CASNHEGDARGEQYF. CDR3 nucleotide sequence: TGCGCCAGCAACCACGAGGGGGACGCACGGGGCGAGCAGTACTTC.